A selection of T cell receptor beta chains follows, all from one sample in a study of blood T cell repertoires in COVID-19. Only in-frame clones appear in the TCRdb table, and some are missing; sequencing was by immunoSEQ multiplex PCR. Of around 150,000 clones in the sample, 75% to 90% were seen once. Sequenced: peripheral blood. These receptors were taken from a human donor with acute or convalescent COVID-19. The donor label of this sample is uncertain. Each CDR3 is given with its conserved first and last residue. The order of the fields is V gene, D gene, J gene, CDR3 length, CDR3 DNA, CDR3 protein. A D gene is named only where the DNA matches it firmly.

v_gene: TRBV10-2; d_gene: TRBD2; j_gene: TRBJ2-1; len: 14; CDR3nt: TGCGCCAGCAATAGCGGGGGGGGGAGGACGGAGCAGTTCTTC; CDR3aa: CASNSGGGRTEQFF
v_gene: TRBV19; d_gene: .; j_gene: TRBJ1-3; len: 15; CDR3nt: TGTGCCAGTAGTATGTTTCGGGTCTCTGGAAACACCATATATTTT; CDR3aa: CASSMFRVSGNTIYF
v_gene: TRBV4-2; d_gene: TRBD2; j_gene: TRBJ2-1; len: 19; CDR3nt: TGTGCCAGCAGCCCGTCTCCGGGACTAGCGGGGGCCTCCTACAATGAGCAGTTCTTC; CDR3aa: CASSPSPGLAGASYNEQFF
v_gene: TRBV7-2; d_gene: TRBD2; j_gene: TRBJ2-7; len: 14; CDR3nt: TGTGCCAGCAGTTGTAGACTAGCGGGGGAAGGTAAGTACTTC; CDR3aa: CASSCRLAGEGKYF
v_gene: TRBV28; d_gene: .; j_gene: TRBJ1-1; len: 12; CDR3nt: TGTGCCAGCAGTCTACCAGGGCGGAAAGCTTTCTTT; CDR3aa: CASSLPGRKAFF
v_gene: TRBV6-1; d_gene: TRBD1; j_gene: TRBJ1-2; len: 15; CDR3nt: TGTGCCAGCAGTGAAGCTAGGACAGGGTTCTATGGCTACACCTTC; CDR3aa: CASSEARTGFYGYTF
v_gene: TRBV4-1; d_gene: TRBD2; j_gene: TRBJ2-7; len: 18; CDR3nt: TGCGCCAGCAGCCTCCTATTCCGGGGGGACGGTATAGGGTACGAGCAGTACTTC; CDR3aa: CASSLLFRGDGIGYEQYF
v_gene: TRBV5-1; d_gene: .; j_gene: TRBJ2-2; len: 15; CDR3nt: TGCGCCAGCAGGGGAGCAGGGGTTAACACCGGGGAGCTGTTTTTT; CDR3aa: CASRGAGVNTGELFF
v_gene: TRBV18; d_gene: TRBD1; j_gene: TRBJ1-2; len: 15; CDR3nt: TGTGCCAGCTCACTCCGACAGGGGGCTCCCTATGGCTACACCTTC; CDR3aa: CASSLRQGAPYGYTF
v_gene: TRBV5-6; d_gene: TRBD1; j_gene: TRBJ2-3; len: 16; CDR3nt: TGTGCCAGCAGCGCCCTAGGACAGGGGGTCGCAGATACGCAGTATTTT; CDR3aa: CASSALGQGVADTQYF
v_gene: TRBV4-1; d_gene: .; j_gene: TRBJ2-7; len: 17; CDR3nt: TGCGCCAGCAGCCAAGAGGCCGCGGGAACAGGAACCTACGAGCAGTACTTC; CDR3aa: CASSQEAAGTGTYEQYF
v_gene: TRBV30; d_gene: TRBD2; j_gene: TRBJ2-7; len: 15; CDR3nt: TGTGCCTGGAGAGCGGAGTGGACTAGTTCGTACGAGCAGTACTTC; CDR3aa: CAWRAEWTSSYEQYF
v_gene: TRBV5-1; d_gene: TRBD1; j_gene: TRBJ2-3; len: 15; CDR3nt: TGCGCCAGCAGTTACGGGACAGGGGAGACAGATACGCAGTATTTT; CDR3aa: CASSYGTGETDTQYF
v_gene: TRBV19; d_gene: .; j_gene: TRBJ1-3; len: 15; CDR3nt: TGTGCCAGTACCTCGCAGGGTTTCTCTGGAAACACCATATATTTT; CDR3aa: CASTSQGFSGNTIYF
v_gene: TRBV6-5; d_gene: .; j_gene: TRBJ1-2; len: 15; CDR3nt: TGTGCCAGCAGTTACTCCGGGGTGGATAACTATGGCTACACCTTC; CDR3aa: CASSYSGVDNYGYTF
v_gene: TRBV19; d_gene: .; j_gene: TRBJ2-7; len: 14; CDR3nt: TGTGCCAGTAGTCCCAGACAGAGCTCCTACGAGCAGTACTTC; CDR3aa: CASSPRQSSYEQYF